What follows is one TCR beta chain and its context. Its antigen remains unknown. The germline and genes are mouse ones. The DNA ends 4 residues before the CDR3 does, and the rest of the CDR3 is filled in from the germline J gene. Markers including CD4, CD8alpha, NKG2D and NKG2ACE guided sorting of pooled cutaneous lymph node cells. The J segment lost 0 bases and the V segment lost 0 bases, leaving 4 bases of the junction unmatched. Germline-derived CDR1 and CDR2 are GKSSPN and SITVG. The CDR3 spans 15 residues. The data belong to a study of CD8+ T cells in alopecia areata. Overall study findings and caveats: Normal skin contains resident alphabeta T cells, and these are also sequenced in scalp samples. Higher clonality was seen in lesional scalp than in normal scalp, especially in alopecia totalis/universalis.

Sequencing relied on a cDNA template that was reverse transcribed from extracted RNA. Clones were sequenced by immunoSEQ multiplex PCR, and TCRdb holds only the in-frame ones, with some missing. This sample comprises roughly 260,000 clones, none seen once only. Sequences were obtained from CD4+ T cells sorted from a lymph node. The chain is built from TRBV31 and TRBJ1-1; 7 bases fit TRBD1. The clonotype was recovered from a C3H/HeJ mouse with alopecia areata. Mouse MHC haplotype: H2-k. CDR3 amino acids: CAWSLGRGTNTEVFF. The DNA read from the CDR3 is TGTGCCTGGAGTCTGGGCAGGGGGACAAACACA.